The clone carrying this TCR beta chain was seen at least ten times. What it binds is not known. For TCR beta, libraries came from quantitative 5'-RACE with molecular barcodes. TCRdb re-analysed the 5' RACE reads in MiXCR, keeping a single row per CDR3 protein. The repertoire holds 450,000 to 550,000 distinct CDR3 sequences, with approximately 5% as singletons. The source of the sample is a study of CD8 T cells in ankylosing spondylitis. Study-wide findings and caveats: Characteristic, it appeared, of ankylosing spondylitis blood was a TCR beta motif of eight or nine highly homologous variants. The clones that were linked to disease were reported to be significantly enriched in matched synovial fluid samples from ankylosing spondylitis patients.

The CDR3 is made up of 16 amino acids. Germline V gives CDR1 MNHEY, CDR2 SVGEGT. V lost 0 bases to trimming and J lost 3 bases, with 14 bases between them. This clonotype originated in a male donor with ankylosing spondylitis. The material sequenced was blood, either unsorted or a sorted T cell fraction (not recorded which). The chain employs TRBV6-2 or TRBV6-3 and TRBJ2-5; possibly TRBD1 for D (6 bases). CDR3 coding DNA: TGTGCCAGCAGTTACTCATGGGGGACATTCGAAGAGACCCAGTACTTC. Residues: CASSYSWGTFEETQYF.